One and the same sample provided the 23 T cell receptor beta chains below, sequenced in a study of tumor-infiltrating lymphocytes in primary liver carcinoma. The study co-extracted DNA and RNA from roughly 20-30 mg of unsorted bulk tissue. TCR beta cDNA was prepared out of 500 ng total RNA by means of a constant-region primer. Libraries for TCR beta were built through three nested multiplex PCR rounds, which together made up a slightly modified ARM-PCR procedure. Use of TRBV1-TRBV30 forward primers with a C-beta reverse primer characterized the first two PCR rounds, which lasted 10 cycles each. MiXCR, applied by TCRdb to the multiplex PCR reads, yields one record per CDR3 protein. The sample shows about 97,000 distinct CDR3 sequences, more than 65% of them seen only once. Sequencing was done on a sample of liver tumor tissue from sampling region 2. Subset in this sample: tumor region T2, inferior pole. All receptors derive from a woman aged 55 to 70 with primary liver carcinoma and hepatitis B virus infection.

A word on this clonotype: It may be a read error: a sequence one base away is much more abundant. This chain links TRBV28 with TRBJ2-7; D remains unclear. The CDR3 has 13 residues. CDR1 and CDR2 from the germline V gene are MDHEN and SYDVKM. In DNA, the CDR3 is TGTACCAGCACCCCCATGGTAGTCTACGAGCAGTACTTC. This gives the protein CTSTPMVVYEQYF.

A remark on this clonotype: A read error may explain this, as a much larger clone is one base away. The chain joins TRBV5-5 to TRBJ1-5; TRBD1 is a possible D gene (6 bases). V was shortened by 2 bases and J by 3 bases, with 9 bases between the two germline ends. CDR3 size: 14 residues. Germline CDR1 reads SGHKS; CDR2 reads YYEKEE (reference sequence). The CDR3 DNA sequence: TGTGCCAGCAGCTTAGCAGGGGTCAATCAGCCCCAGCATTTT. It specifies CASSLAGVNQPQHF.

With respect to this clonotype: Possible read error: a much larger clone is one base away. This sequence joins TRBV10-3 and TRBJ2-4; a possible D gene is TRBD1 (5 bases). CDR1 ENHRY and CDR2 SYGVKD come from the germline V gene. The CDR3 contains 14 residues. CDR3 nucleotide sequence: TGTGCCATCAGTGAAGTAGACAGCAAAAACACTCAGTACTTC. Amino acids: CAISEVDSKNTQYF.

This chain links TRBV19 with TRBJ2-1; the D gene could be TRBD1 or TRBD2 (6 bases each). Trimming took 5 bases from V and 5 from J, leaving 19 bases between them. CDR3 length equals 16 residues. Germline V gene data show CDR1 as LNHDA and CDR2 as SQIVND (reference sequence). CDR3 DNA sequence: TGTGCCAGTAGTCCCCACAAAGACGGGGGCGACAATGAGCAGTTCTTC. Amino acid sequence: CASSPHKDGGDNEQFF.

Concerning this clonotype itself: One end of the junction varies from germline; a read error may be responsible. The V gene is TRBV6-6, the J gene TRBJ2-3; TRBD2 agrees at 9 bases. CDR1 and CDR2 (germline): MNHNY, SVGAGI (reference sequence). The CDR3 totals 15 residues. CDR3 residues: CAISPLAGSTDTQYF. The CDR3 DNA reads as TGTGCCATCAGCCCCCTAGCGGGGAGCACAGATACACAGTATTTT.

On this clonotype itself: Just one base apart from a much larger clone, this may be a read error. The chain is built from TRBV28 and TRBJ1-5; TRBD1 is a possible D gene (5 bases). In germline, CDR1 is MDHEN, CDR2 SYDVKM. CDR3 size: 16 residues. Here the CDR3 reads CASSFPPGRVGQSQHF. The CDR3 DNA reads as TGTGCCAGCAGTTTCCCTCCAGGGAGGGTCGGTCAGTCCCAGCATTTT.

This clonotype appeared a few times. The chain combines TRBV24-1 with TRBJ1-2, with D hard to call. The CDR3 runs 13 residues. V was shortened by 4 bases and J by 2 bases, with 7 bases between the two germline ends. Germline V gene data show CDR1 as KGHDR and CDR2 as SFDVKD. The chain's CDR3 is CATSEGSNYGYTF. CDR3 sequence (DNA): TGTGCCACCAGTGAGGGAAGCAACTATGGCTACACCTTC.

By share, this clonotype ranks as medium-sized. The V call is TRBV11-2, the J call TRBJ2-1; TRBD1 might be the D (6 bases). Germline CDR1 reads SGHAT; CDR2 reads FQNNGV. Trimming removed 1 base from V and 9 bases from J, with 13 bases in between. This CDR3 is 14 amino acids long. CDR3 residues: CASSLGSSRGEQFF. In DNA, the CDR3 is TGTGCCAGCAGCTTAGGGTCTAGCAGGGGTGAGCAGTTCTTC.

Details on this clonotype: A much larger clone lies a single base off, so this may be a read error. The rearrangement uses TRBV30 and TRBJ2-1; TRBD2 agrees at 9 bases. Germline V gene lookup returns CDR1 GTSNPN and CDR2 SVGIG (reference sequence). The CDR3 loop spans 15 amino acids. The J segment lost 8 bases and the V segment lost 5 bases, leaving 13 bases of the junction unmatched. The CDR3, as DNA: TGTGCCTGGTCCACACCTAGCGGGATTATCGATGAGCAGTTCTTC. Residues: CAWSTPSGIIDEQFF. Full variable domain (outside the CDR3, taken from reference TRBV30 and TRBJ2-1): SQTIHQWPATLVQPVGSPLSLECTVEGTSNPNLYWYRQAAGRGLQLLFYSVGIGQISSEVPQNLSASRPQDRQFILSSKKLLLSDSGFYLCAWSTPSGIIDEQFFGPGTRLTVL.

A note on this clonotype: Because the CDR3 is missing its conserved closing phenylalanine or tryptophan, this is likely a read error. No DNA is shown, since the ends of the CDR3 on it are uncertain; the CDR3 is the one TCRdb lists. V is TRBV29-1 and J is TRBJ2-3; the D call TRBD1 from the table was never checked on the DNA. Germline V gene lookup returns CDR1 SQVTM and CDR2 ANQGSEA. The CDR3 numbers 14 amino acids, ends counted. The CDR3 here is CSVGDRTLTDTRYL.

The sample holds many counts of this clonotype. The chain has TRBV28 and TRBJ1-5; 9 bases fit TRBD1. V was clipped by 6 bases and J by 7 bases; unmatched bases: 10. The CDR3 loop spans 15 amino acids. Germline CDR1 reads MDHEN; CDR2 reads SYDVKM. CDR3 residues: CASRKSQGAGQPQHF. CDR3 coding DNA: TGTGCCAGCAGAAAGTCACAGGGGGCAGGACAGCCCCAGCATTTT.

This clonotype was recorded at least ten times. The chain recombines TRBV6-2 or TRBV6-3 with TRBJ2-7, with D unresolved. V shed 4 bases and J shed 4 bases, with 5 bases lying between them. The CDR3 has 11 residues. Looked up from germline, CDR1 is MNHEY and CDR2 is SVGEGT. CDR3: CASSLKYEQYF. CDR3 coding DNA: TGTGCCAGCAGTTTGAAGTACGAGCAGTACTTC.

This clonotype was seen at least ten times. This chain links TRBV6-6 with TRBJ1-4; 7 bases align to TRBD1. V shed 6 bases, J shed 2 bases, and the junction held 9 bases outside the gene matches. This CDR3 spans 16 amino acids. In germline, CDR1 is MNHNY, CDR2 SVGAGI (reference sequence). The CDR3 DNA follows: TGTGCCAGCAGAAAACAGGGGTTAGCGACTAATGAAAAACTGTTTTTT. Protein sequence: CASRKQGLATNEKLFF.

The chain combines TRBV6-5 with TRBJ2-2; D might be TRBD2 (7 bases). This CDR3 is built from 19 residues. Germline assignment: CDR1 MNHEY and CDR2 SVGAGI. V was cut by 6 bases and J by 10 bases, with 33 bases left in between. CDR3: CASSPSPTGFGTNVVELFF. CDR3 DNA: TGTGCCAGCAGCCCCTCCCCGACAGGTTTCGGGACTAACGTCGTGGAGCTGTTTTTT.

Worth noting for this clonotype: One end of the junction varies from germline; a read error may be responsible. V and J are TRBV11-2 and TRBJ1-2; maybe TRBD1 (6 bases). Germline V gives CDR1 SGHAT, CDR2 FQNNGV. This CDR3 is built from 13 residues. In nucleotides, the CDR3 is TGTGCCAGCAGCCCGGACAGAATCTATGGCTGCACCTTC. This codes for CASSPDRIYGCTF.

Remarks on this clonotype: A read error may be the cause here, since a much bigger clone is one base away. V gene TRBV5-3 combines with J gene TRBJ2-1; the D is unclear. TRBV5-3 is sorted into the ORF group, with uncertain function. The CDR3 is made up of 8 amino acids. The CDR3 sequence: CTRRCVFF. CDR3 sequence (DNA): TGTACCAGAAGGTGCGTGTTCTTC.

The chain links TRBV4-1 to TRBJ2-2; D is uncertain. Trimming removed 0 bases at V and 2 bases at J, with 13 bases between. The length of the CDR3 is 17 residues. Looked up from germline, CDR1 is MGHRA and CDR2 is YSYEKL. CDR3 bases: TGCGCCAGCAGCCAAGAGGTCCTAGGAATTAACACCGGGGAGCTGTTTTTT. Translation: CASSQEVLGINTGELFF.

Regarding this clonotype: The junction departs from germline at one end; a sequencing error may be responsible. CDR3: CASSYGQRTYEQYF. DNA for the CDR3: TGTGCCAGTAGTTACGGACAGCGAACCTACGAGCAGTACTTC. This chain uses TRBV6-6 with TRBJ2-7; the D gene is possibly TRBD1 (6 bases). The germline CDR1 and CDR2 sequences are MNHNY and SVGAGI (reference sequence). CDR3 length equals 14 residues.

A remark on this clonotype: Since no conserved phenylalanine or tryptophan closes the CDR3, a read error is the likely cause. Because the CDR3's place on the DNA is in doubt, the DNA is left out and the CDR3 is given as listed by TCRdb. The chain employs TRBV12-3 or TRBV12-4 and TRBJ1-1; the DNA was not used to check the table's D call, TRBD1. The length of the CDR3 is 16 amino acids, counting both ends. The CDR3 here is CASSLARPPDAGEAFL.

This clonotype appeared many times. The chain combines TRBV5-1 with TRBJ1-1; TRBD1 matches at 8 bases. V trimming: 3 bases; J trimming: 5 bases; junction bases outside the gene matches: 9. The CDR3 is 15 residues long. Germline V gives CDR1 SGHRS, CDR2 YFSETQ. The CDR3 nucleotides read TGCGCCAGCAGCTCTGACAGGGGAGTGGGGACTGAAGCTTTCTTT. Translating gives CASSSDRGVGTEAFF.

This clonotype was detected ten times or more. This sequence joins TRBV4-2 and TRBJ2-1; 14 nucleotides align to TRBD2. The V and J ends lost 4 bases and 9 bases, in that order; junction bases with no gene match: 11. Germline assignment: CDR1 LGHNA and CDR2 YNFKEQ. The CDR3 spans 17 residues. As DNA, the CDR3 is TGTGCCAGCAGCCGGGGGACTAGCGGGAGTAAAGATGGTGAGCAGTTCTTC. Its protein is CASSRGTSGSKDGEQFF.

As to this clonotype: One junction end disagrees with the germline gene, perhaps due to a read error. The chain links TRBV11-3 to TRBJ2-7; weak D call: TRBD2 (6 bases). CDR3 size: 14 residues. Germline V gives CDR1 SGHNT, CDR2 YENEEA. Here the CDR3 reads CASSISGQEHEQYF. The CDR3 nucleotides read TGTGCCAGCAGCATAAGCGGGCAGGAGCACGAGCAATACTTC.

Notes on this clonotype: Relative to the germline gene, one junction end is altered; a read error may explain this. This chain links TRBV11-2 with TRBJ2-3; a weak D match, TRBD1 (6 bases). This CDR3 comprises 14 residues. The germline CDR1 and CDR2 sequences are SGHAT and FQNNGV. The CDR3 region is CPSSLDREVYTQYF. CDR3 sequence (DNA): TGTCCCAGCAGCCTGGACAGAGAGGTATATACGCAGTATTTT.